Below are 25 T cell receptor beta chains sequenced from a single sample in a study of T cell responses to AZD1222 COVID-19 vaccine. Measured with immunoSEQ multiplex PCR; TCRdb has only the in-frame clones, and not every one. The table records more than 150,000 clones, approximately 92% of them present only once. The sample consisted of peripheral blood, taken on day 0 of AZD1222 vaccination. These receptors were taken from an adult in good health.

The chain uses TRBV27 and TRBJ2-7; 12 bases match TRBD2. The CDR3 has 15 residues. With 5 bases clipped from V and 2 bases from J, the junction kept 4 bases outside the gene matches. Looked up from germline, CDR1 is MNHEY and CDR2 is SMNVEV (reference sequence). CDR3 bases: TGTGCCAGCAGTACATCTAGCGGGAGGGCCTACGAGCAGTACTTC. This sequence encodes CASSTSSGRAYEQYF.

V usage is TRBV6-5 and J usage is TRBJ1-5, with a possible D match to TRBD1 (5 bases). Germline CDR1 reads MNHEY; CDR2 reads SVGAGI. Deletions cut 4 bases from V and 4 bases from J, with 11 bases between. The CDR3 has 14 residues. For the CDR3, the DNA is TGTGCCAGCAGTTCTATGACAGTAAATCAGCCCCAGCATTTT. Protein sequence: CASSSMTVNQPQHF.

This chain links TRBV9 with TRBJ1-3; D gene ambiguous. This CDR3 is built from 12 residues. V dropped 4 bases and J dropped 4 bases, with 6 bases sitting between them. The germline V gene encodes CDR1 SGDLS and CDR2 YYNGEE. The CDR3 DNA follows: TGTGCCAGCAGCTCGACAGGAAACACCATATATTTT. Its protein is CASSSTGNTIYF.

CDR3 residues: CASSELGYSNQPQHF. The CDR3 nucleotides are TGTGCCAGCAGTGAACTTGGCTATAGCAATCAGCCCCAGCATTTT. V usage is TRBV6-1 and J usage is TRBJ1-5; D unresolved. The V end lost 2 bases, the J end lost 0 bases, and 8 bases lay between the germline ends. CDR3 size: 15 residues. Germline V gene data show CDR1 as MNHNS and CDR2 as SASEGT.

The V gene is TRBV18, the J gene TRBJ1-1; 9 bases line up with TRBD1. V lost 2 bases and J lost 4; bases outside the gene matches: 5. Per the germline V gene, CDR1 is KGHSH and CDR2 is LQKENI. The CDR3 is 15 residues long. In DNA, the CDR3 is TGTGCCAGCTCACCAACAGGGGGCTTGGGCACTGAAGCTTTCTTT. Protein product: CASSPTGGLGTEAFF.

This chain uses TRBV5-1 with TRBJ2-1; TRBD2 matches 10 bases. Losses at the gene ends were 5 bases for V and 3 bases for J; bases not matched to a gene: 5. This CDR3 is 15 amino acids long. The germline V gene has CDR1 SGHRS and CDR2 YFSETQ. The CDR3 spells CASSLLAGDYNEQFF. The CDR3 DNA reads as TGCGCCAGCAGTTTGCTAGCGGGAGACTACAATGAGCAGTTCTTC.

The chain is built from TRBV27 and TRBJ1-4; D unresolved. The V end lost 6 bases, the J end lost 3 bases, and 11 bases lay between the germline ends. This CDR3 is 14 amino acids long. CDR1 is MNHEY and CDR2 is SMNVEV in the germline V gene (reference sequence). The CDR3, as DNA: TGTGCCAGCAGGCGGGCGTACTCTAATGAAAAACTGTTTTTT. Encoded protein: CASRRAYSNEKLFF.

This clone appeared a single time. The chain uses TRBV6-4 and TRBJ1-4; possibly TRBD1 for D (5 bases). Trimming stripped 5 bases from V and 8 bases from J, with 18 bases between. The CDR3 has 15 amino acids. Germline V gene data show CDR1 as MRHNA and CDR2 as SNTAGT. CDR3 protein: CASSNHGGRREKLFF. In nucleotides, the CDR3 is TGTGCCAGCAGTAACCACGGGGGACGAAGGGAAAAACTGTTTTTT.

The chain has TRBV6-5 and TRBJ1-6; D is uncertain. Germline V gene sequence: CDR1 MNHEY, CDR2 SVGAGI. V shed 0 bases and J shed 13 bases, with 7 bases lying between them. The CDR3 covers 12 residues. The CDR3 here is CASSYSNSPLHF. DNA of the CDR3: TGTGCCAGCAGTTACTCGAACTCGCCCCTCCACTTT.

The chain joins TRBV5-1 to TRBJ1-1; tentatively, D is TRBD1 (6 bases). In germline, CDR1 is SGHRS, CDR2 YFSETQ. Trimming pared 2 bases from V and 7 bases from J, leaving 12 bases between. This CDR3 spans 13 amino acids. CDR3 region: CASSFTGTGEAFF. DNA of the CDR3: TGCGCCAGCAGCTTTACAGGGACGGGTGAAGCTTTCTTT.

The chain combines TRBV24-1 with TRBJ1-2; 8 nucleotides match TRBD1. J was trimmed by 6 bases and V by 2 bases; bases with no gene match: 10. Looked up from germline, CDR1 is KGHDR and CDR2 is SFDVKD. There are 16 residues in the CDR3. The CDR3 region is CATSDSIKTGDHGYTF. CDR3 nucleotide sequence: TGTGCCACCAGTGATTCAATTAAGACAGGGGACCATGGCTACACCTTC.

The chain combines TRBV6-5 with TRBJ1-1, with D unclear. Germline assignment: CDR1 MNHEY and CDR2 SVGAGI. The CDR3 runs to 14 residues. V lost 7 bases to trimming and J lost 1 base, with 13 bases between them. The CDR3 nucleotides are TGTGCCAGCACCTCTGGCCCGGCGAACACTGAAGCTTTCTTT. It yields the protein CASTSGPANTEAFF.

V usage is TRBV4-1 and J usage is TRBJ1-4; D uncertain. V was cut by 1 base and J by 6 bases, with 12 bases left in between. Germline V gene sequence: CDR1 MGHRA, CDR2 YSYEKL. The CDR3 is 15 amino acids. CDR3 region: CASSQALQSYEKLFF. The DNA of the CDR3 is TGCGCCAGCAGCCAAGCATTGCAGAGCTATGAAAAACTGTTTTTT.

V gene TRBV5-1 combines with J gene TRBJ1-1; tentatively, D is TRBD1 (5 bases). The CDR3 extends over 15 amino acids. Germline CDR1 SGHRS, CDR2 YFSETQ. Trimming left V 3 bases short and J 0 bases short, with 12 bases between. The CDR3 protein is CASSWTQNVNTEAFF. CDR3 in DNA: TGCGCCAGCAGCTGGACACAGAACGTGAACACTGAAGCTTTCTTT.

J is TRBJ2-3 and V is TRBV7-9, with D possibly TRBD1 on 6 matching bases. V was cut by 1 base and J by 3 bases, with 8 bases left in between. Germline CDR1 SEHNR, CDR2 FQNEAQ (reference sequence). The CDR3 is 14 residues long. This CDR3 is CASSLGRGTDTQYF. The CDR3 DNA reads as TGTGCCAGCAGCTTAGGTAGGGGGACAGATACGCAGTATTTT.

The chain couples TRBV18 to TRBJ2-1; D not resolved. The V gene's germline CDR1 is KGHSH and CDR2 LQKENI. This CDR3 is built from 12 residues. The V end lost 1 base, the J end lost 9 bases, and 7 bases lay between the germline ends. As DNA, the CDR3 is TGTGCCAGCTCACCACAGAACAGTGAGCAGTTCTTC. It yields the protein CASSPQNSEQFF.

The V gene is TRBV14, the J gene TRBJ2-5, with 8 bases lining up with TRBD2. Germline CDR1 reads SGHDN; CDR2 reads FVKESK. Trimming at V came to 4 bases and at J to 4 bases, leaving 8 bases not matched to a gene. The CDR3 has 15 residues. The CDR3 loop reads CASSLLGLAAETQYF. Written as DNA, the CDR3 is TGTGCCAGCAGCCTCCTCGGACTAGCAGCAGAGACCCAGTACTTC.

Points on this clone: The sample has other DNA sequences that encode this CDR3 too. The gene calls are TRBV7-2 and TRBJ2-1; 9 bases match TRBD2. Germline CDR1 and CDR2: SGHTA and FQGNSA. CDR3 size: 14 residues. V gave up 3 bases and J gave up 6 bases; unmatched junction bases: 3. In DNA form, the CDR3 reads TGTGCCAGCAGCTTGGCGGGGGGGCCCAATGAGCAGTTCTTC. Protein product: CASSLAGGPNEQFF.

V usage is TRBV5-5 and J usage is TRBJ2-5, with 12 bases aligning to TRBD2. V shed 6 bases and J 6 bases; nucleotides not matched to a gene: 18. The germline CDR1 and CDR2 sequences are SGHKS and YYEKEE (reference sequence). CDR3 length: 18 residues. In DNA form, the CDR3 reads TGTGCCAGCATCGCCGACCCCTCTCTAGCGGGAGGGAAGAAGACCCAGTACTTC. Protein sequence: CASIADPSLAGGKKTQYF.

The CDR3 region is CASSRPTGGLQETQYF. CDR3 coding DNA: TGTGCCAGCAGTAGGCCGACAGGGGGCCTACAAGAGACCCAGTACTTC. The genes are TRBV7-9 and TRBJ2-5; 10 bases agree with TRBD1. Germline CDR1 reads SEHNR; CDR2 reads FQNEAQ (reference sequence). There are 16 residues in the CDR3. J lost 2 bases, V lost 6 bases, and 9 bases had no gene match.

This chain joins TRBV23-1 and TRBJ2-7; TRBD1 might be the D (5 bases). TRBV23-1 is an ORF, with its function uncertain. The CDR3 is made up of 16 amino acids. V lost 0 bases, J lost 0 bases, and 12 bases lay in between. In DNA form, the CDR3 reads TGCGCCAGCAGTCAATCGGAACAGGCGAGCTCCTACGAGCAGTACTTC. Translating gives CASSQSEQASSYEQYF.

The chain employs TRBV28 and TRBJ1-5; 7 nucleotides match TRBD1. CDR3 length: 15 amino acids. From germline, CDR1 is MDHEN and CDR2 SYDVKM. The junction had 9 bases not matched to a gene; V was cut back by 8 bases and J by 2 bases. This chain's CDR3 is CASQQGQRGNQPQHF. The CDR3 DNA reads as TGTGCCAGCCAACAGGGGCAGAGGGGCAATCAGCCCCAGCATTTT.

V is TRBV30 and J is TRBJ1-5; tentative D call: TRBD1 (5 bases). V was shortened by 7 bases and J by 7 bases, with 17 bases between the two germline ends. The CDR3 consists of 13 residues. The germline gives CDR1 GTSNPN, CDR2 SVGIG (reference sequence). In nucleotides, the CDR3 is TGTGCCTTTGGGACCCAGGGAAGACAGCCCCAGCATTTT. Its translation: CAFGTQGRQPQHF.

This chain joins TRBV7-9 and TRBJ2-7; D uncertain. V was trimmed by 6 bases and J by 1 base, leaving 7 bases between them. CDR1 is SEHNR, CDR2 FQNEAQ, per germline (reference sequence). The CDR3 has 12 residues. The CDR3 DNA sequence: TGTGCCAGCAGTCAAAGTTCCTACGAGCAGTACTTC. Protein product: CASSQSSYEQYF.

The chain has TRBV3-1 (or the pseudogene TRBV3-2) and TRBJ1-2, with D possibly TRBD1 on 5 matching bases. Trimming took 2 bases from V and 7 from J, leaving 20 bases between them. This CDR3 is 16 amino acids long. CDR1 and CDR2 (germline): LGHDT, YNNKEL (reference sequence). CDR3 protein: CASSQRGSRAYGGYTF. Written as DNA, the CDR3 is TGTGCCAGCAGCCAACGAGGGAGCAGGGCCTATGGTGGCTACACCTTC.